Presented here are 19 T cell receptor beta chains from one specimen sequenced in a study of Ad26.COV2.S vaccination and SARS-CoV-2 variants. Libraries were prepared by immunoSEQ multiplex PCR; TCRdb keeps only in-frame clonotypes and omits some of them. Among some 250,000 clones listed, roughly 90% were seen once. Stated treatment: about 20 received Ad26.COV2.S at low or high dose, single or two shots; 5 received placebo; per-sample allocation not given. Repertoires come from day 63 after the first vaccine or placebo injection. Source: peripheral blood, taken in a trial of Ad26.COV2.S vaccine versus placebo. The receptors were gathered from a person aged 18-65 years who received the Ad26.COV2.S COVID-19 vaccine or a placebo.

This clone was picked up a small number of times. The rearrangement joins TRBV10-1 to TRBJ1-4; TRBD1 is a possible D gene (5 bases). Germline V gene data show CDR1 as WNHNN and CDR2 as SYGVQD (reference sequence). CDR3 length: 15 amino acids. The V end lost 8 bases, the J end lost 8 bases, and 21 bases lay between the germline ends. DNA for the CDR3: TGCGCCAGCGAGGGGCACAGAAGTGATAGGGAAAAACTGTTTTTT. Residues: CASEGHRSDREKLFF.

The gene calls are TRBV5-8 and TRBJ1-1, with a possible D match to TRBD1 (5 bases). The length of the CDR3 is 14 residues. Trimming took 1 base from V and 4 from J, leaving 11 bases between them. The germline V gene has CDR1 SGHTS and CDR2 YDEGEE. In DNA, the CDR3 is TGTGCCAGCAGCTTGCGGGGTCAGGGCACTGAAGCTTTCTTT. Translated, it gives CASSLRGQGTEAFF.

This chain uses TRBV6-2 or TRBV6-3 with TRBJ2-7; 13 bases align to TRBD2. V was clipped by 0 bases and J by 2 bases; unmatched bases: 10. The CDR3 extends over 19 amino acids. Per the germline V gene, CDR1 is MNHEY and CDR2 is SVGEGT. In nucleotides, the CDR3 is TGTGCCAGCAGTTACTCGAGAGGGACTAGCGGGATAAGCGCCTACGAGCAGTACTTC. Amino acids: CASSYSRGTSGISAYEQYF.

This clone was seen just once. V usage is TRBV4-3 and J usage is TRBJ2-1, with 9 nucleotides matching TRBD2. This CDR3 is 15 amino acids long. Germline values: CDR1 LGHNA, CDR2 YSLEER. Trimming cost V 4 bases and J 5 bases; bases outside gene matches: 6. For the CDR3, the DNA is TGCGCCAGCAGCCGAACCGGGACTAGCCACAATGAGCAGTTCTTC. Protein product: CASSRTGTSHNEQFF.

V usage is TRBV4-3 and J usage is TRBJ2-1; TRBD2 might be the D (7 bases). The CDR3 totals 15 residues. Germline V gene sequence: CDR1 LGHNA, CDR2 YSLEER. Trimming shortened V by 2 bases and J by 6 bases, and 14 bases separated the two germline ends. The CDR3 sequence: CASSQWGGATNEQFF. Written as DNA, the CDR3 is TGCGCCAGCAGCCAATGGGGGGGGGCCACCAATGAGCAGTTCTTC.

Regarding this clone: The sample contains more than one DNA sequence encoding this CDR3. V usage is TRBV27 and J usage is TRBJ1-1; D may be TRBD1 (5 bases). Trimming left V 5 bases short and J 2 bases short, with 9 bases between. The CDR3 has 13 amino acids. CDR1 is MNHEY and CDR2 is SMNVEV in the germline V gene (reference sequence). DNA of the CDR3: TGTGCCAGCAGTGGGACGGCCAACACTGAAGCTTTCTTT. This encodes CASSGTANTEAFF.

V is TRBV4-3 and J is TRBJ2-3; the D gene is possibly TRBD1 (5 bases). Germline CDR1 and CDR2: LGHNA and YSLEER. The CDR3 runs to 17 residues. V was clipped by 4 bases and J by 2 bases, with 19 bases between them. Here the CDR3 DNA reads TGCGCCAGCAGCCGGGGAAAACAGGACATCTACACAGATACGCAGTATTTT. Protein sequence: CASSRGKQDIYTDTQYF.

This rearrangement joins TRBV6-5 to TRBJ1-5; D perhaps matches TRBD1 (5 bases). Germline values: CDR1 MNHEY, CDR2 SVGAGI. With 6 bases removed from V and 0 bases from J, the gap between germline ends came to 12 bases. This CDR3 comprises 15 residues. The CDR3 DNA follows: TGTGCCAGCAGGTTAGGGGCTTATAGCAATCAGCCCCAGCATTTT. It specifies CASRLGAYSNQPQHF.

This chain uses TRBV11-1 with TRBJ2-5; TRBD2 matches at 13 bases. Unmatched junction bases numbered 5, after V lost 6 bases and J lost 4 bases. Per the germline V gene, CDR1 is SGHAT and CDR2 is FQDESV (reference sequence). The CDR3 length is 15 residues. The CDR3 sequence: CASSWGLAGRETQYF. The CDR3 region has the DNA TGTGCCAGCAGTTGGGGACTAGCGGGGAGAGAGACCCAGTACTTC. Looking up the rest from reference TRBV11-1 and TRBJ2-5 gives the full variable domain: EAEVAQSPRYKITEKSQAVAFWCDPISGHATLYWYRQILGQGPELLVQFQDESVVDDSQLPKDRFSAERLKGVDSTLKIQPAELGDSAMYLCASSWGLAGRETQYFGPGTRLLVL.

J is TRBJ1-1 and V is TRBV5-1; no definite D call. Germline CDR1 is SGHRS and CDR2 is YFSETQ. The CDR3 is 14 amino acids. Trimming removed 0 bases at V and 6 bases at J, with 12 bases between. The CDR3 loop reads CASSLARERAEAFF. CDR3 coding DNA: TGCGCCAGCAGCTTGGCCCGAGAGAGGGCTGAAGCTTTCTTT.

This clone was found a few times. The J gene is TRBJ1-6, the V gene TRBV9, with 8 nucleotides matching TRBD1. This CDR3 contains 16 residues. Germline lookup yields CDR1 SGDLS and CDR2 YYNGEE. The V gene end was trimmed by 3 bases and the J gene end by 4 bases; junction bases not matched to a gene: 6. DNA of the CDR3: TGTGCCAGCAGCGGTGGGGACAGGCCGTATAATTCACCCCTCCACTTT. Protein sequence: CASSGGDRPYNSPLHF.

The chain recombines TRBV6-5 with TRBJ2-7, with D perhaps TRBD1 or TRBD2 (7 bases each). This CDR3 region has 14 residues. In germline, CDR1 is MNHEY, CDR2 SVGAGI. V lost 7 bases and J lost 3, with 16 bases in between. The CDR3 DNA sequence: TGTGCCAGCACCTCGACAGGGAGGGACTACGAGCAGTACTTC. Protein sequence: CASTSTGRDYEQYF.

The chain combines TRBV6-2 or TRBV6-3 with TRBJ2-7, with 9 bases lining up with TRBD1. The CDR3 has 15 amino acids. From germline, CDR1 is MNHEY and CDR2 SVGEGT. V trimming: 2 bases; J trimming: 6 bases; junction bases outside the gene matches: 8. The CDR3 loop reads CASSYEDRGAGEQYF. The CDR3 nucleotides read TGTGCCAGCAGTTACGAGGACAGGGGCGCCGGCGAGCAGTACTTC.

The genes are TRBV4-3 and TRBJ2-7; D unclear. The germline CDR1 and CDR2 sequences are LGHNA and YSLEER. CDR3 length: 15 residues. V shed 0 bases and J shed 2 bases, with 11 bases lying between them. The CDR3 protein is CASSQDRHGPYEQYF. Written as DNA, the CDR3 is TGCGCCAGCAGCCAAGATCGACACGGGCCCTACGAGCAGTACTTC.

The CDR3 sequence: CASKRGDRGKDEQYF. In nucleotides, the CDR3 is TGTGCCAGCAAAAGAGGCGACAGGGGCAAGGACGAGCAGTACTTC. The gene calls are TRBV6-6 and TRBJ2-7, with 8 bases identical to TRBD1. In germline, CDR1 is MNHNY, CDR2 SVGAGI (reference sequence). The CDR3 runs to 15 residues. Unmatched junction bases numbered 13, after V lost 7 bases and J lost 5 bases.

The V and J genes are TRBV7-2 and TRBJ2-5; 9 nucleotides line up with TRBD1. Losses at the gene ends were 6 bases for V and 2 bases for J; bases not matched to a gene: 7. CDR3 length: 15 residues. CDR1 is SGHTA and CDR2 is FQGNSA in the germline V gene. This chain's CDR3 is CASRDGTGLQETQYF. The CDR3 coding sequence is TGTGCCAGCAGAGACGGGACAGGGCTTCAAGAGACCCAGTACTTC.

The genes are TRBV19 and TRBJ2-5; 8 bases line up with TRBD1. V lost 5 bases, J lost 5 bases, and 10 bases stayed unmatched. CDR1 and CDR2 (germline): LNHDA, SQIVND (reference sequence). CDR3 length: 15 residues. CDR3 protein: CASSVTGGRGETQYF. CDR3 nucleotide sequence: TGTGCCAGTAGTGTAACAGGGGGGAGAGGGGAGACCCAGTACTTC.

This CDR3 is CASSLEGRGGYTF. The CDR3 DNA is TGCGCCAGCAGCTTGGAGGGGCGAGGAGGCTACACCTTC. The chain has TRBV5-1 and TRBJ1-2, with D perhaps TRBD1 (5 bases). The V gene lost 0 bases and the J gene lost 8 bases, with 11 bases spanning the gap. The CDR3 is 13 residues long. Germline V gene data show CDR1 as SGHRS and CDR2 as YFSETQ.

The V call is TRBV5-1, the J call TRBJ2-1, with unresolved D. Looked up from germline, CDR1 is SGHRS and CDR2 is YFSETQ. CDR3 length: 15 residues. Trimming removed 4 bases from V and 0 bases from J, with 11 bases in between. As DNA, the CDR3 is TGCGCCAGCAGCCCGGAAATTACCTCCTACAATGAGCAGTTCTTC. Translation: CASSPEITSYNEQFF.